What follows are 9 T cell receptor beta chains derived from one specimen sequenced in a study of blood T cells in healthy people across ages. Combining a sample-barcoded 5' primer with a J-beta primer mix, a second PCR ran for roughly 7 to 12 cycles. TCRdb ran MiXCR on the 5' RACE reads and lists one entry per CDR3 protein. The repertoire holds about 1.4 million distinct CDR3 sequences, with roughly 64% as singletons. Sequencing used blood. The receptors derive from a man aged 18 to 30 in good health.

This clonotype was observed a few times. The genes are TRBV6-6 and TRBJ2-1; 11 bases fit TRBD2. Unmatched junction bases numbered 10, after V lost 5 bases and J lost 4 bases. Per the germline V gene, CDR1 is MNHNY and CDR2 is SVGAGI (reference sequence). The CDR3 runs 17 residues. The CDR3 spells CASSRPLAGGFYNEQFF. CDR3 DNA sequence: TGTGCCAGCAGTAGGCCCCTAGCGGGAGGATTTTACAATGAGCAGTTCTTC.

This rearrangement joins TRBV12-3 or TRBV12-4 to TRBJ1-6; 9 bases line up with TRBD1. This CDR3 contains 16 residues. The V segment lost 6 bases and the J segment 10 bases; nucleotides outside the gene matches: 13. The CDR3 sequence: CASRAHGTGSGSPLHF. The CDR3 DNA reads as TGTGCCAGCAGAGCTCACGGGACAGGGTCAGGCTCACCCCTCCACTTT.

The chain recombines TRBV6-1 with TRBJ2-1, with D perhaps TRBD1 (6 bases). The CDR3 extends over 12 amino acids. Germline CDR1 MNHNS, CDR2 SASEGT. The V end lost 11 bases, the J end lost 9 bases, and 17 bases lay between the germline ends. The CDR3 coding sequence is TGTGCCCTTGGGACGGACAGCGGTGAGCAGTTCTTC. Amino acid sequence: CALGTDSGEQFF.

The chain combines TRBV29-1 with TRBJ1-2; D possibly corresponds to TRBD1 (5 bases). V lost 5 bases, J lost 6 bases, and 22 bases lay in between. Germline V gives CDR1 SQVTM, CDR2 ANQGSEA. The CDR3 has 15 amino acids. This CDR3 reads CSVPTGTSRKNGYTF. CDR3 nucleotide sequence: TGCAGCGTTCCTACCGGGACTTCTCGGAAAAATGGCTACACCTTC.

CDR3 protein: CASKEVGYGYTF. The DNA of the CDR3 is TGTGCCAGCAAAGAAGTGGGATATGGCTACACCTTC. The V call is TRBV27, the J call TRBJ1-2; no clear D. V lost 7 bases and J 5 bases, leaving 11 bases between the germline ends. CDR3 length equals 12 residues. From germline, CDR1 is MNHEY and CDR2 SMNVEV (reference sequence).

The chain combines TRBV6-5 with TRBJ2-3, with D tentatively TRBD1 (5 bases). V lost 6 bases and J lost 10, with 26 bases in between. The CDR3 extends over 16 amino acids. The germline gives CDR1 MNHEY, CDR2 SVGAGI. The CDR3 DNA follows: TGTGCCAGCAGATCCCAAGGGGCGCTTAGTTCTGGAGCGCAGTATTTT. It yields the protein CASRSQGALSSGAQYF.

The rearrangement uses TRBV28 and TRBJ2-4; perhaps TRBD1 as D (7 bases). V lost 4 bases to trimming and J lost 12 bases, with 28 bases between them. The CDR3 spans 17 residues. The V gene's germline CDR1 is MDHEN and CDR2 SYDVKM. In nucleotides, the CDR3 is TGTGCCAGCAGTTCCCTCGGGGCTAGCGAGGGGGCCAAAACTCAGTACTTC. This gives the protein CASSSLGASEGAKTQYF.

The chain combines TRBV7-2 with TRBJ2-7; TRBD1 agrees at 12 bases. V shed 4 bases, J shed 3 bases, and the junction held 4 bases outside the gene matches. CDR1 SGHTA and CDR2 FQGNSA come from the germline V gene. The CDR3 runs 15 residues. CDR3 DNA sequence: TGTGCCAGCAGCTACGGGACAGGGGGCGTCTACGAGCAGTACTTC. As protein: CASSYGTGGVYEQYF.

The CDR3, as DNA: TGTGCCAGCAGCCCTGGAGAGTCCTACGAGCAGTACTTC. Translating it yields CASSPGESYEQYF. The V and J genes are TRBV2 and TRBJ2-7; D is unresolved. V shed 6 bases and J shed 1 base, with 10 bases lying between them. This CDR3 comprises 13 residues. The germline V gene has CDR1 SNHLY and CDR2 FYNNEI.